Sequencing of this T cell receptor beta chain was carried out in a study of T cells of healthy individuals. Per the germline V gene, CDR1 is SGHTA and CDR2 is FQGNSA. The CDR3 loop spans 14 amino acids. Deletions cut 5 bases from V and 4 bases from J, with 15 bases between. MiXCR, applied by TCRdb to the 5' RACE reads, yields one record per CDR3 protein. This sample has approximately 58,000 distinct CDR3 sequences, with approximately 15% found just once. This chain joins TRBV7-2 and TRBJ2-7; D perhaps matches TRBD2 (6 bases). The sequence was collected from a human donor in good health. CDR3 residues: CASSRDSSGYEQYF. In DNA, the CDR3 is TGTGCCAGCAGCCGGGACTCCAGTGGGTACGAGCAGTACTTC.